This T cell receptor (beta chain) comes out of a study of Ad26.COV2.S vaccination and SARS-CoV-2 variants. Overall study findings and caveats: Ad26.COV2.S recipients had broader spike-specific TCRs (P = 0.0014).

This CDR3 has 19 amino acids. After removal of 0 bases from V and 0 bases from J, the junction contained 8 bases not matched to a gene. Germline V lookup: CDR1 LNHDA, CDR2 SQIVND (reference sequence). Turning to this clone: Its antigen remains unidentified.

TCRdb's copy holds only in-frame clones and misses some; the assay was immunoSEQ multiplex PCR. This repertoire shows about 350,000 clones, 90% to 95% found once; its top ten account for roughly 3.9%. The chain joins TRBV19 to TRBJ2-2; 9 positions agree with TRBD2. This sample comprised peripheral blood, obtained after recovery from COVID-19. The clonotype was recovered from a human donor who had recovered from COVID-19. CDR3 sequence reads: CASSIERLAGAPNTGELFF. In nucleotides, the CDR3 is TGTGCCAGTAGTATAGAAAGGTTAGCGGGGGCTCCGAACACCGGGGAGCTGTTTTTT.